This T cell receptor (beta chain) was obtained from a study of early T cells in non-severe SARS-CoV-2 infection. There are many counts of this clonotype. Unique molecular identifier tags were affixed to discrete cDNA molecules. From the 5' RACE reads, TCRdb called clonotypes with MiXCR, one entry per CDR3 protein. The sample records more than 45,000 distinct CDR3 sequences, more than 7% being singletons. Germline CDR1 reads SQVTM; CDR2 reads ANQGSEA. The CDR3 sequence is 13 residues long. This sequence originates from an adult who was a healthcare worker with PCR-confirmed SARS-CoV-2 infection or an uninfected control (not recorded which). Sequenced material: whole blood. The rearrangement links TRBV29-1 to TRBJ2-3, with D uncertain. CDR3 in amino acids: CSAMERSTDTQYF. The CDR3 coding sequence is TGCAGTGCGATGGAAAGAAGCACAGATACGCAGTATTTT.